These 30 T cell receptor beta chains were all obtained from the same sample, sequenced in a study of cytomegalovirus exposure and HLA in healthy donors. Use of 60 Vbeta and 13 Jbeta primers characterized the PCR. Assay: immunoSEQ multiplex PCR; the TCRdb copy retains only in-frame clones and omits some. The table lists about 83,000 clones, approximately 80% of them singletons. Sequenced material: PBMCs. These receptors all come from a woman aged 30 to 39 in good health and CMV-seronegative.

The rearrangement links TRBV21-1 to TRBJ2-5; the table names TRBD2, a call not compared with the DNA. TRBV21-1 corresponds to a pseudogene. The CDR3 is made up of 20 amino acids. CDR3 nucleotides: TGTGCCAGCAGCAAAGAAGGCACTAGCGGGAGGGCTCGGTCGATAGAGACCCAGTACTTC. It is translated as CASSKEGTSGRARSIETQYF.

V is TRBV5-1 and J is TRBJ2-7, with 10 bases fitting TRBD1. CDR1 is SGHRS and CDR2 is YFSETQ in the germline V gene. V gave up 3 bases and J gave up 5 bases; unmatched junction bases: 5. CDR3 size: 14 residues. The CDR3: CASSWDRGGHEQYF. The CDR3 nucleotides read TGCGCCAGCAGCTGGGACAGGGGAGGCCACGAGCAGTACTTC.

The chain combines TRBV9 with TRBJ2-1; 7 nucleotides match TRBD2. CDR3 size: 16 residues. The V segment lost 3 bases and the J segment 6 bases; nucleotides outside the gene matches: 12. Germline-derived CDR1 and CDR2 are SGDLS and YYNGEE. CDR3 region: CASSAIPGLPFNEQFF. CDR3 bases: TGTGCCAGCAGCGCAATCCCGGGACTACCATTCAATGAGCAGTTCTTC.

This clone was seen a handful of times. The chain carries TRBV28 and TRBJ2-7; a weak D match, TRBD2 (7 bases). V gave up 6 bases and J gave up 0 bases, with 15 bases separating them. The CDR3 runs 15 residues. The germline V gene has CDR1 MDHEN and CDR2 SYDVKM. In nucleotides, the CDR3 is TGTGCCAGCAGGGGTACAGGGAGGGCCTCCTACGAGCAGTACTTC. This codes for CASRGTGRASYEQYF.

The CDR3 region is CASRPRPQHF. The CDR3 coding sequence is TGTGCCAGCAGGCCGCGGCCCCAGCATTTT. The J gene is TRBJ1-5, the V gene TRBV28; D ambiguous. Germline CDR1 MDHEN, CDR2 SYDVKM. The CDR3 spans 10 residues. V lost 6 bases and J lost 9, with 6 bases in between.

CDR3 nucleotide sequence: TGTGCCAGCAGTGCGCCAGGGACAGATACGCAGTATTTT. This codes for CASSAPGTDTQYF. The V call is TRBV6-6, the J call TRBJ2-3, with a weak D call TRBD1 (5 bases). The CDR3 loop spans 13 amino acids. Trimming shortened V by 5 bases and J by 3 bases, and 9 bases separated the two germline ends. Germline values: CDR1 MNHNY, CDR2 SVGAGI (reference sequence).

This clone was observed once. V gene TRBV30 combines with J gene TRBJ2-3; 11 bases match TRBD2. This CDR3 contains 15 residues. Germline trimming cut 4 bases from V and 1 base from J; bases unmatched to any gene: 4. Germline CDR1 and CDR2: GTSNPN and SVGIG (reference sequence). The CDR3 is CAWTGTSGRTDTQYF. The CDR3 nucleotides read TGTGCCTGGACCGGGACTAGCGGCCGCACAGATACGCAGTATTTT.

This clone was picked up a small number of times. The sample contains more than one DNA sequence encoding this CDR3. The chain employs TRBV5-1 and TRBJ1-5, with 9 positions matching TRBD1. This CDR3 has 14 amino acids. The germline V gene encodes CDR1 SGHRS and CDR2 YFSETQ. V lost 4 bases to trimming and J lost 5 bases; unmatched junction nucleotides: 4. CDR3 DNA sequence: TGCGCCAGCAGCCTAAGACAGGGGGATCAGCCCCAGCATTTT. Amino acids: CASSLRQGDQPQHF. The variable domain in full, completed from reference TRBV5-1 and TRBJ1-5, reads KAGVTQTPRYLIKTRGQQVTLSCSPISGHRSVSWYQQTPGQGLQFLFEYFSETQRNKGNFPGRFSGRQFSNSRSEMNVSTLELGDSALYLCASSLRQGDQPQHFGDGTRLSIL.

The chain carries TRBV9 and TRBJ2-2; 8 bases fit TRBD1. This CDR3 region has 15 residues. The ends lost 2 bases at V and 4 bases at J; junction bases unmatched: 4. Germline CDR1 SGDLS, CDR2 YYNGEE. The CDR3 DNA sequence: TGTGCCAGCAGCGTTTCGGGACAGGCCACCGGGGAGCTGTTTTTT. Translation gives CASSVSGQATGELFF.

The rearrangement links TRBV25-1 to TRBJ1-1; tentative D call: TRBD1 (5 bases). With 7 bases removed from V and 12 bases from J, the gap between germline ends came to 18 bases. The V gene's germline CDR1 is MGHDK and CDR2 SYGVNS. The CDR3 has 12 residues. The CDR3 here is CASTDAHRIPFF. The CDR3 nucleotides read TGTGCCAGCACCGACGCCCACAGGATCCCTTTCTTT. The full variable domain, its missing parts supplied by reference TRBV25-1 and TRBJ1-1, is EADIYQTPRYLVIGTGKKITLECSQTMGHDKMYWYQQDPGMELHLIHYSYGVNSTEKGDLSSESTVSRIRTEHFPLTLESARPSHTSQYLCASTDAHRIPFFGQGTRLTVV.

There are a few counts of this clone. V usage is TRBV5-1 and J usage is TRBJ1-2, with unresolved D. With 0 bases removed from V and 8 bases from J, the gap between germline ends came to 14 bases. The CDR3 is 14 residues long. Looked up from germline, CDR1 is SGHRS and CDR2 is YFSETQ. The CDR3 reads CASSLDGPQQGYTF. The CDR3 region has the DNA TGCGCCAGCAGCTTGGATGGCCCTCAACAGGGCTACACCTTC.

The chain employs TRBV14 and TRBJ2-2; weak D call: TRBD2 (5 bases). Germline V CDR1 and CDR2: SGHDN, FVKESK. Trimming shortened V by 2 bases and J by 3 bases, and 19 bases separated the two germline ends. The CDR3 contains 18 residues. The CDR3 spells CASSQRVLGFGDTGELFF. The CDR3 DNA follows: TGTGCCAGCAGCCAAAGGGTGCTTGGCTTCGGGGACACCGGGGAGCTGTTTTTT. Supplemented by reference TRBV14 and TRBJ2-2, the full variable domain reads EAGVTQFPSHSVIEKGQTVTLRCDPISGHDNLYWYRRVMGKEIKFLLHFVKESKQDESGMPNNRFLAERTGGTYSTLKVQPAELEDSGVYFCASSQRVLGFGDTGELFFGEGSRLTVL.

The chain has TRBV29-1 and TRBJ1-5; D is unclear. The germline gives CDR1 SQVTM, CDR2 ANQGSEA. CDR3 length: 14 amino acids. Trimming stripped 4 bases from V and 5 bases from J, with 15 bases between. The DNA for the CDR3 is TGCAGCGTTGGGAGCGGGGATGGGCATCAGCCCCAGCATTTT. It specifies CSVGSGDGHQPQHF. Filled out from reference TRBV29-1 and TRBJ1-5, the complete variable domain reads SAVISQKPSRDICQRGTSLTIQCQVDSQVTMMFWYRQQPGQSLTLIATANQGSEATYESGFVIDKFPISRPNLTFSTLTVSNMSPEDSSIYLCSVGSGDGHQPQHFGDGTRLSIL.

V gene TRBV7-2 combines with J gene TRBJ2-1, with D unclear. The CDR3 is 15 residues long. Germline V gives CDR1 SGHTA, CDR2 FQGNSA. Trimming stripped 5 bases from V and 8 bases from J, with 19 bases between. CDR3 amino acids: CASSNDSPLSHEQFF. Written as DNA, the CDR3 is TGTGCCAGCAGCAATGACTCCCCGCTGAGTCATGAGCAGTTCTTC.

Comments on this clone: The junction departs from the called germline gene at one end, perhaps through a read error. The gene calls are TRBV7-7 and TRBJ1-1, with 10 bases aligning to TRBD1. Per germline, CDR1 SSHAT and CDR2 FNYEAQ (reference sequence). CDR3 length: 15 residues. CDR3 sequence: CASSPPGTGATEAFF. The CDR3 DNA reads as TGTGCTAGCAGCCCCCCCGGGACAGGGGCCACTGAAGCTTTCTTT.

V is TRBV4-1 and J is TRBJ2-7, with a tentative D call TRBD1 (7 bases). The CDR3 has 13 residues. Between the trimmed V and J ends, which lost 3 bases and 7 bases, there was a span of 13 bases. Germline CDR1 is MGHRA and CDR2 is YSYEKL. The CDR3 spells CASSQEGAREQYF. Written as DNA, the CDR3 is TGCGCCAGCAGCCAGGAGGGGGCGCGTGAGCAGTACTTC.

This clone appeared a single time. The chain carries TRBV5-6 and TRBJ2-5; 7 bases line up with TRBD1. This CDR3 region has 13 residues. V lost 4 bases, J lost 7 bases, and 7 bases stayed unmatched. Germline loops: CDR1 SGHDT, CDR2 YYEEEE. The CDR3 DNA reads as TGTGCCAGCAGCCAAAACAGGGGAGCGACCCAGTACTTC. This translates into CASSQNRGATQYF.

This clone was recorded a few times. The rearrangement links TRBV19 to TRBJ1-5, with D tentatively TRBD1 (6 bases). The CDR3 loop spans 15 amino acids. Germline V CDR1 and CDR2: LNHDA, SQIVND (reference sequence). The V end lost 2 bases, the J end lost 6 bases, and 14 bases lay between the germline ends. The DNA for the CDR3 is TGTGCCAGTAGTATATTGGGCAGGGGACCTCAGCCCCAGCATTTT. Its translation: CASSILGRGPQPQHF.

The chain employs TRBV19 and TRBJ1-2, with 12 bases that match TRBD1. There are 16 residues in the CDR3. V gave up 2 bases and J gave up 7 bases; unmatched junction bases: 8. In germline, CDR1 is LNHDA, CDR2 SQIVND (reference sequence). The CDR3 nucleotides read TGTGCCAGTAGTATACTCCGGGACAGGGGGCAGGGTGGCTACACCTTC. Translation: CASSILRDRGQGGYTF.

The sample holds a few counts of this clone. V and J are TRBV4-1 and TRBJ2-2; the D gene is possibly TRBD1 (6 bases). Looked up from germline, CDR1 is MGHRA and CDR2 is YSYEKL. V was cut by 1 base and J by 7 bases, with 13 bases left in between. The CDR3 has 15 residues. CDR3 loop: CASSQGDTLIGELFF. CDR3 nucleotide sequence: TGCGCCAGCAGCCAAGGGGACACCCTTATCGGGGAGCTGTTTTTT.

Regarding this clone: Compared with germline, one end of the junction differs, possibly owing to a read error. The chain couples TRBV7-7 to TRBJ2-1; 11 positions match TRBD2. The germline CDR1 and CDR2 sequences are SSHAT and FNYEAQ (reference sequence). The CDR3 extends over 16 amino acids. The CDR3, as DNA: TGTGCTAGCAGCTTAAGGGTGACTAGCGGGACGGATGAGCAGTTCTTC. Translation gives CASSLRVTSGTDEQFF.

This rearrangement joins TRBV5-6 to TRBJ1-6; D is ambiguous. The CDR3 consists of 18 residues. Trimming stripped 4 bases from V and 0 bases from J, with 17 bases between. Per germline, CDR1 SGHDT and CDR2 YYEEEE. CDR3 in amino acids: CASSLLVPSSSYNSPLHF. The CDR3 bases are TGTGCCAGCAGCCTGCTGGTTCCGTCTAGCTCCTATAATTCACCCCTCCACTTT.

V usage is TRBV28 and J usage is TRBJ1-2; a weak D match, TRBD1 (5 bases). Germline CDR1 MDHEN, CDR2 SYDVKM. V lost 4 bases and J lost 4, with 19 bases in between. The length of the CDR3 is 16 residues. Here the CDR3 DNA reads TGTGCCAGCAGTTCCCGAAGGGGACCGGGGGGCTATGGCTACACCTTC. As protein: CASSSRRGPGGYGYTF.

The chain recombines TRBV30 with TRBJ1-2; 8 bases line up with TRBD1. CDR1 GTSNPN and CDR2 SVGIG come from the germline V gene (reference sequence). V shed 0 bases and J 5 bases; nucleotides not matched to a gene: 2. This CDR3 has 13 amino acids. DNA for the CDR3: TGTGCCTGGAGTGTGGGACAGGCATATGGCTACACCTTC. Protein sequence: CAWSVGQAYGYTF.

V and J are TRBV19 and TRBJ2-2, with D possibly TRBD2 on 6 matching bases. The CDR3 sequence is 15 residues long. From germline, CDR1 is LNHDA and CDR2 SQIVND (reference sequence). Trimming shortened V by 6 bases and J by 4 bases, and 15 bases separated the two germline ends. CDR3 DNA: TGTGCCAGTAGCCGGTCGCAGGGAGGCACCGGGGAGCTGTTTTTT. It specifies CASSRSQGGTGELFF.

A few counts support this clone. The chain recombines TRBV7-6 with TRBJ1-4; D is possibly TRBD1 (6 bases). Trimming took 1 base from V and 3 from J, leaving 15 bases between them. The CDR3 totals 17 residues. Germline V lookup: CDR1 SGHVS, CDR2 FNYEAQ. CDR3: CASSLDVQGSANEKLFF. CDR3 bases: TGTGCCAGCAGCTTAGACGTTCAGGGGTCAGCTAATGAAAAACTGTTTTTT.

This clone appeared once. The chain employs TRBV5-5 and TRBJ1-5; TRBD1 is a possible D gene (5 bases). The CDR3 spans 13 residues. Deletions cut 4 bases from V and 0 bases from J, with 5 bases between. The V gene's germline CDR1 is SGHKS and CDR2 YYEKEE (reference sequence). CDR3: CASSQGSNQPQHF. As DNA, the CDR3 is TGTGCCAGCAGCCAGGGTAGCAATCAGCCCCAGCATTTT. The full variable domain, with the rest looked up from reference TRBV5-5 and TRBJ1-5, is DAGVTQSPTHLIKTRGQQVTLRCSPISGHKSVSWYQQVLGQGPQFIFQYYEKEERGRGNFPDRFSARQFPNYSSELNVNALLLGDSALYLCASSQGSNQPQHFGDGTRLSIL.

V gene TRBV30 combines with J gene TRBJ2-1; 10 nucleotides agree with TRBD2. Germline lookup yields CDR1 GTSNPN and CDR2 SVGIG (reference sequence). This CDR3 contains 17 residues. After removal of 3 bases from V and 4 bases from J, the junction contained 12 bases not matched to a gene. The CDR3 spells CAWSIFGAGGPYNEQFF. In DNA form, the CDR3 reads TGTGCCTGGAGCATTTTTGGAGCGGGAGGGCCATACAATGAGCAGTTCTTC.

Worth noting for this clone: Its ends do not fully match the called genes, so a read error is possible. CDR3 coding DNA: TGTGCCAGCAGTTCGGGGACAACGAACTCTGAAGCTTTCTTT. This encodes CASSSGTTNSEAFF. V is TRBV28 and J is TRBJ1-1; D is perhaps TRBD1 (6 bases). The CDR3 contains 14 residues. Germline CDR1 and CDR2: MDHEN and SYDVKM.

The chain is built from TRBV2 and TRBJ2-3, with TRBD2 matching 8 bases. Trimming took 4 bases from V and 4 from J; bases not matched to a gene: 7. Germline CDR1 and CDR2: SNHLY and FYNNEI. The length of the CDR3 is 15 residues. The CDR3 bases are TGTGCCAGCAGTGCCGAGCGGGAGCATCCAGATACGCAGTATTTT. It yields the protein CASSAEREHPDTQYF.